This T cell receptor beta chain was captured by sequencing in a study of low-dose radiotherapy and immunotherapy resistance in tumors. As for the study in general: Intravenous cyclophosphamide 200 mg/m2 was given every two weeks, one day before radiation and immunotherapy.

TRAV- and TRBV-specific primers primed first-strand cDNA, covering alpha and beta chains. A roughly 20-cycle PCR with a constant-region primer and V-primer adapter amplified TCRs. TCRdb analysed the reads with MiXCR anew, one entry per CDR3 protein. Of about 39,000 distinct CDR3 sequences listed, roughly 20% are singletons. Regarding time point: after trial treatment. The treatment was: LDRT plus nivolumab, ipilimumab, low-dose cyclophosphamide and aspirin (RACIN trial). By share of the sample, this clonotype is medium-sized. The CDR3 length is 14 residues. CDR1 is SGHRS and CDR2 is YFSETQ in the germline V gene. Deletions cut 4 bases from V and 7 bases from J, with 17 bases between.

The clonotype was recovered from a female donor with ovarian cancer. This sequence joins TRBV5-1 and TRBJ1-1; D is possibly TRBD1 (6 bases). The sequenced sample was PBMCs, obtained after low-dose radiotherapy plus immunotherapy. CDR3 loop: CASSPSPGTNEAFF. In nucleotides, the CDR3 is TGCGCCAGCAGCCCATCCCCCGGGACAAATGAAGCTTTCTTT. The entire variable domain, with the rest obtained from reference TRBV5-1 and TRBJ1-1, is as follows: KAGVTQTPRYLIKTRGQQVTLSCSPISGHRSVSWYQQTPGQGLQFLFEYFSETQRNKGNFPGRFSGRQFSNSRSEMNVSTLELGDSALYLCASSPSPGTNEAFFGQGTRLTVV.